Listed below are T cell receptor beta chains from one sample, sequenced in a study of blood T cells in healthy people across ages. MiXCR, run by TCRdb on the 5' RACE reads, gives a single entry per CDR3 protein. The sample includes 800,000 to 950,000 distinct CDR3 sequences, almost 30% of them seen just once. The sample was also reused in another study, on T cells of mothers and their children.

Input material: blood. These receptors all come from a woman between 40 and 55 years old in good health. The conserved cysteine and the conserved F or W are not part of the CDR3 here.

j_gene,len,v_gene,CDR3aa
TRBJ2-5,13,TRBV20-1,SARSSGGDQETQY
TRBJ2-1,13,TRBV3-1,ASSQATAGYNEQF
TRBJ1-1,14,TRBV7-9,TSTSSGRRSNTEAF
TRBJ2-2,14,TRBV20-1,SAYWGGLLNTGELF
TRBJ2-1,11,TRBV27,ASSWQGGVEQF
TRBJ1-2,11,TRBV29-1,SVEDFGQGGYT
TRBJ2-7,13,TRBV20-1,SAESGRISSYEQY
TRBJ2-1,12,TRBV5-1,ASSPGPNRGEQF
TRBJ2-2,12,TRBV7-3,ASSPSWGTGELF
TRBJ2-7,11,TRBV5-1,ASGWGQQVEQY
TRBJ2-5,13,TRBV4-1,ASSPPGTSEETQY
TRBJ1-1,10,TRBV7-9,ASSPYPTEAF
TRBJ2-5,13,TRBV12-3/TRBV12-4,AILEGAGGLETQY
TRBJ1-6,13,TRBV12-3/TRBV12-4,ASSLEGGFYSPLH
TRBJ2-7,14,TRBV5-1,ASSSHTTGGKDEQY
TRBJ1-1,12,TRBV7-6,ASSPTGLYTEAF
TRBJ2-1,12,TRBV27,ASSLAAGGLEQF
TRBJ2-7,14,TRBV9,ASSVATGTSSYEQY
TRBJ2-7,11,TRBV7-6,ASSLGDYGEQY
TRBJ2-7,15,TRBV2,ASNKHPRQGPAYEQY
TRBJ1-2,15,TRBV4-2,ASSQEVGGQGAYGYT
TRBJ2-2,11,TRBV6-5,ASRNGGTGELF
TRBJ2-1,12,TRBV10-3,AISESSRGREQF
TRBJ2-3,12,TRBV28,ASSNDRGTDTQY
TRBJ2-1,11,TRBV20-1,SARGALVDEQF
TRBJ1-1,12,TRBV5-6,ASRTRGGNTEAF
TRBJ1-2,11,TRBV5-1,ASSTDRNYGYT
TRBJ2-2,14,TRBV27,ASSPRPGGRTGELF
TRBJ1-1,13,TRBV6-2/TRBV6-3,ASSYPGRVNTEAF
TRBJ1-5,11,TRBV4-3,ASSQDDRQPQH
TRBJ1-2,15,TRBV5-1,ASAPLAARDGPRGYT
TRBJ2-4,11,TRBV14,ASSRRGQNIQY
TRBJ1-4,13,TRBV9,ASSPSPDGFEKLF
TRBJ2-7,12,TRBV4-2,ASSLGEYNYEQY
TRBJ2-3,13,TRBV29-1,SVEGLAGAPDTQY
TRBJ1-6,16,TRBV5-5,ASSHPDRGPSYNSPLH
TRBJ1-2,9,TRBV12-3/TRBV12-4,ASMALFGYT
TRBJ2-7,10,TRBV29-1,SVRLSSYEQY
TRBJ1-2,11,TRBV29-1,SVALGTNYGYT
TRBJ2-3,9,TRBV7-9,SSTFTDTQY
TRBJ2-2,14,TRBV5-1,ASSSDSRRTTGELF
TRBJ1-1,13,TRBV12-3/TRBV12-4,ASSLARGLNTEAF
TRBJ1-2,11,TRBV28,ASRLQVAGGYT
TRBJ1-4,15,TRBV7-2,ASSITGTGGPNEKLF
TRBJ2-7,11,TRBV12-3/TRBV12-4,TSSLTGSYEQY
TRBJ1-5,14,TRBV5-5,ASSLTAGNSNQPQH
TRBJ2-7,11,TRBV2,ASRSMYFGEQY
TRBJ1-1,10,TRBV5-1,VTREGNAEAF
TRBJ2-7,11,TRBV12-3/TRBV12-4,ASSLKVGAEQY
TRBJ2-1,13,TRBV5-1,ASSFGSGGRDEQF
TRBJ2-2,13,TRBV29-1,SVERNLANTGELF
TRBJ1-2,12,TRBV2,AGRIGQGSYGYT